This TCR beta chain was identified in a study of vaccination and CD4 T cells after COVID-19. Overall study results and limits: The study found median SARS-CoV-2-reactive clonotypes rising from about 22 to 38, not significantly.

The CDR3 is 14 amino acids. Per germline, CDR1 SGHNT and CDR2 YYREEE (reference sequence). The V end was cut by 0 bases, the J end by 0 bases, with 6 bases between. This clonotype was picked up a small number of times. What it binds is not known. Specified treatment: approximately 9-day PBMC culture with coronavirus spike peptide pools or control peptides (ViraFEST assay). With the Oncomine TCR Beta short-read assay, DNA from cultured CD4+ T cells was sequenced. From the PCR reads, TCRdb called clonotypes with MiXCR, one entry per CDR3 protein. Here the sample spans 3,300 or so distinct CDR3 sequences, roughly 31% being singletons.

The chain couples TRBV5-4 to TRBJ2-5; D not resolved. This receptor was taken from a human donor who had recovered from COVID-19. The specimen sequenced was CD4+ T cells from blood, cultured in vitro. The CDR3 DNA follows: TGTGCCAGCAGCTTGGCGTCCTACCAAGAGACCCAGTACTTC. It codes for CASSLASYQETQYF.